These 24 T cell receptor beta chains share one sample of origin, sequenced in a study of blood T cell repertoires in COVID-19 (dated by TCRdb to 2020 to 2021). Library method: the immunoSEQ multiplex PCR assay. TCRdb took over this immuneACCESS table, retaining in-frame rearrangements with V and J assigned. Such tables are incomplete; in checked studies, under half of the missing clones stem from an unresolved V gene, and the remainder is unexplained. This sample gives about 220,000 clones in total; 86% of them show up just once. The biggest ten clones account for about 4% of the sample. The sequenced sample consisted of PBMCs or T cells enriched from blood (not recorded which). All receptors come from a woman between 40 and 50 years old with acute COVID-19.

This clone was observed once. V gene TRBV4-3 combines with J gene TRBJ2-4; TRBD1 aligns across 11 bases. Germline assignment: CDR1 LGHNA and CDR2 YSLEER. The CDR3 covers 20 residues. Unmatched junction bases numbered 11, after V lost 0 bases and J lost 1 base. The CDR3 is CASSQDYRTGGSRAKNIQYF. The CDR3, as DNA: TGCGCCAGCAGCCAAGATTATAGGACAGGGGGCTCTAGGGCCAAAAACATTCAGTACTTC.

The rearrangement links TRBV24-1 to TRBJ2-3, with D perhaps TRBD2 (5 bases). The V and J ends lost 6 bases and 4 bases respectively, with 16 bases between them. The germline CDR1 and CDR2 sequences are KGHDR and SFDVKD. The CDR3 totals 15 residues. For the CDR3, the DNA is TGTGCCACCAGTTCCCCGGGTTCGAGGGCAGATACGCAGTATTTT. Translated: CATSSPGSRADTQYF.

The chain employs TRBV5-1 and TRBJ1-2, with 8 bases aligning to TRBD1. CDR3 size: 14 residues. V dropped 4 bases and J dropped 8; count of bases not matched to a gene: 10. Germline loops: CDR1 SGHRS, CDR2 YFSETQ. CDR3 region: CASSRDRRDQGYTF. CDR3 nucleotides: TGCGCCAGCAGCCGGGACAGGAGGGATCAGGGCTACACCTTC.

J is TRBJ1-1 and V is TRBV29-1; D is unclear. The germline CDR1 and CDR2 sequences are SQVTM and ANQGSEA. This CDR3 has 10 residues. Trimming cost V 7 bases and J 6 bases, with 9 bases left between them. As DNA, the CDR3 is TGCAGCGCTACGGGTGCTGAAGCTTTCTTT. Residues: CSATGAEAFF. The full variable domain, in which reference TRBV29-1 and TRBJ1-1 provide the parts outside the CDR3, is SAVISQKPSRDICQRGTSLTIQCQVDSQVTMMFWYRQQPGQSLTLIATANQGSEATYESGFVIDKFPISRPNLTFSTLTVSNMSPEDSSIYLCSATGAEAFFGQGTRLTVV.

The chain is built from TRBV27 and TRBJ2-2; no clear D. The CDR3 runs 11 residues. Per the germline V gene, CDR1 is MNHEY and CDR2 is SMNVEV (reference sequence). V lost 8 bases and J lost 7, with 8 bases in between. Here the CDR3 reads CASSRSGELFF. CDR3 coding DNA: TGTGCCAGCTCCCGGAGCGGGGAGCTGTTTTTT.

The J gene is TRBJ1-2, the V gene TRBV27; possibly TRBD1 for D (5 bases). CDR3 size: 14 residues. With 6 bases removed from V and 6 bases from J, the gap between germline ends came to 17 bases. Germline lookup yields CDR1 MNHEY and CDR2 SMNVEV (reference sequence). Here the CDR3 reads CASRGQAGRDGYTF. Here the CDR3 DNA reads TGTGCCAGCAGGGGGCAGGCCGGTCGCGATGGCTACACCTTC.

The genes are TRBV4-1 and TRBJ2-7, with 7 bases identical to TRBD2. Germline V gene lookup returns CDR1 MGHRA and CDR2 YSYEKL. The CDR3 is 15 amino acids. V lost 0 bases, J lost 3 bases, and 5 bases stayed unmatched. The CDR3 nucleotides are TGCGCCAGCAGCCAAGAAGCTGCGGGGGTCTACGAGCAGTACTTC. Residues: CASSQEAAGVYEQYF.

The chain links TRBV9 to TRBJ2-2; no definite D call. CDR3 length: 12 amino acids. Germline V gene sequence: CDR1 SGDLS, CDR2 YYNGEE. The ends were cut back, 5 bases at V and 4 bases at J, with 6 bases in the middle. In nucleotides, the CDR3 is TGTGCCAGCAGGGGCCCCACCGGGGAGCTGTTTTTT. As protein: CASRGPTGELFF. Using reference TRBV9 and TRBJ2-2 for the parts outside the CDR3, the full variable domain is DSGVTQTPKHLITATGQRVTLRCSPRSGDLSVYWYQQSLDQGLQFLIQYYNGEERAKGNILERFSAQQFPDLHSELNLSSLELGDSALYFCASRGPTGELFFGEGSRLTVL.

The gene calls are TRBV29-1 and TRBJ1-5; D gene unclear. Trimming pared 5 bases from V and 2 bases from J, leaving 7 bases between. The CDR3 has 12 amino acids. Germline V lookup: CDR1 SQVTM, CDR2 ANQGSEA. The CDR3 coding sequence is TGCAGCGTTCTAGATGGCAATCAGCCCCAGCATTTT. Protein: CSVLDGNQPQHF.

The chain has TRBV12-5 and TRBJ1-1; 9 nucleotides align to TRBD1. Trimming cost V 6 bases and J 4 bases; bases outside gene matches: 9. The CDR3 covers 15 residues. Germline V gives CDR1 LGHNT, CDR2 FRNRAP. The CDR3 spells CASGKIGQGITEAFF. In DNA, the CDR3 is TGTGCTAGTGGAAAAATTGGACAGGGGATCACTGAAGCTTTCTTT.

The J gene is TRBJ2-7, the V gene TRBV25-1; 7 nucleotides agree with TRBD2. The CDR3 sequence is 11 residues long. J lost 5 bases, V lost 9 bases, and 4 bases had no gene match. The germline V gene encodes CDR1 MGHDK and CDR2 SYGVNS. The CDR3 coding sequence is TGTGCCAGTGGGGCGGGGGACGAGCAGTACTTC. Translating it yields CASGAGDEQYF.

The table lists this clone with a few counts. The CDR3 nucleotides are TGCGCCAGCAGCGTGGGACAGGGCAGTCAGCCCCAGCATTTT. Amino acid sequence: CASSVGQGSQPQHF. The chain couples TRBV5-1 to TRBJ1-5; the match to TRBD1 covers 9 bases. From germline, CDR1 is SGHRS and CDR2 YFSETQ. The CDR3 loop spans 14 amino acids. The ends lost 4 bases at V and 6 bases at J; junction bases unmatched: 5.

This clone was counted once. The gene calls are TRBV7-8 and TRBJ1-3; no reliable D call. Trimming cost V 0 bases and J 2 bases, with 8 bases left between them. The CDR3 consists of 15 residues. CDR1 is SGHVS, CDR2 FQNEAQ, per germline. CDR3 protein: CASSLAPGTGNTIYF. Here the CDR3 DNA reads TGTGCCAGCAGCTTAGCGCCCGGGACTGGAAACACCATATATTTT. The variable domain in full, with the rest retrieved from reference TRBV7-8 and TRBJ1-3, is GAGVSQSPRYKVAKRGQDVALRCDPISGHVSLFWYQQALGQGPEFLTYFQNEAQLDKSGLPSDRFFAERPEGSVSTLKIQRTQQEDSAVYLCASSLAPGTGNTIYFGEGSWLTVV.

CDR3 sequence reads: CATSGGTGNTGELFF. CDR3 DNA sequence: TGTGCCACCAGTGGGGGGACAGGGAACACCGGGGAGCTGTTTTTT. The chain combines TRBV24-1 with TRBJ2-2; 8 bases fit TRBD1. CDR1 and CDR2 from the germline V gene are KGHDR and SFDVKD. Germline trimming cut 5 bases from V and 1 base from J; bases unmatched to any gene: 2. The CDR3 consists of 15 residues.

The V gene is TRBV12-3 or TRBV12-4, the J gene TRBJ1-5, with 7 bases lining up with TRBD1. The junction had 3 bases not matched to a gene; V was cut back by 6 bases and J by 7 bases. This CDR3 spans 12 amino acids. The CDR3 nucleotides read TGTGCCAGCAGGAAGGGGGCACAGCCCCAGCATTTT. It codes for CASRKGAQPQHF.

The V gene is TRBV5-6, the J gene TRBJ1-1; no reliable D call. Germline V CDR1 and CDR2: SGHDT, YYEEEE. The CDR3 length is 16 residues. Trimming stripped 0 bases from V and 3 bases from J, with 15 bases between. The CDR3 DNA reads TGTGCCAGCAGCTTGGTTGGCTACTCAGGCGACACTGAAGCTTTCTTT. Protein sequence: CASSLVGYSGDTEAFF.

This rearrangement joins TRBV6-1 to TRBJ1-1; D not certain. The CDR3 length is 11 residues. V was cut by 3 bases and J by 8 bases, with 7 bases left in between. Germline V lookup: CDR1 MNHNS, CDR2 SASEGT. The CDR3 loop is CASSDWAEAFF. The CDR3 nucleotides read TGTGCCAGCAGTGATTGGGCAGAAGCTTTCTTT.

This clone turned up a few times. The chain is built from TRBV6-5 and TRBJ1-5; D remains ambiguous. Trimming stripped 5 bases from V and 1 base from J, with 12 bases between. CDR1 MNHEY and CDR2 SVGAGI come from the germline V gene. The length of the CDR3 is 15 residues. CDR3 residues: CASSPRLGSNQPQHF. The CDR3 bases are TGTGCCAGCAGTCCAAGGCTCGGGAGCAATCAGCCCCAGCATTTT.

The rearrangement links TRBV18 to TRBJ1-4, with 7 nucleotides matching TRBD1. The J segment lost 6 bases and the V segment lost 6 bases, leaving 16 bases of the junction unmatched. CDR1 and CDR2 (germline): KGHSH, LQKENI. There are 17 residues in the CDR3. CDR3 amino acids: CASSRAGHGTDDEKLFF. Written as DNA, the CDR3 is TGTGCCAGCTCCAGGGCCGGACACGGGACAGACGATGAAAAACTGTTTTTT.

In nucleotides, the CDR3 is TGTGCCAGCAGGGGACAGGCCCCCTACGAGCAGTACTTC. Encoded protein: CASRGQAPYEQYF. The chain employs TRBV2 and TRBJ2-7; 8 bases map to TRBD1. The V gene end was trimmed by 6 bases and the J gene end by 2 bases; junction bases not matched to a gene: 3. Germline CDR1 SNHLY, CDR2 FYNNEI. CDR3 length equals 13 residues. The full variable domain, its missing parts supplied by reference TRBV2 and TRBJ2-7, is EPEVTQTPSHQVTQMGQEVILRCVPISNHLYFYWYRQILGQKVEFLVSFYNNEISEKSEIFDDQFSVERPDGSNFTLKIRSTKLEDSAMYFCASRGQAPYEQYFGPGTRLTVT.

The rearrangement links TRBV5-1 to TRBJ1-1; TRBD1 matches 7 bases. Trimming took 3 bases from V and 1 from J; bases not matched to a gene: 3. The CDR3 is made up of 14 amino acids. CDR1 is SGHRS and CDR2 is YFSETQ in the germline V gene. The CDR3 sequence is CASSSWTGNTEAFF. The CDR3 bases are TGCGCCAGCAGCTCGTGGACAGGGAACACTGAAGCTTTCTTT.

The chain has TRBV5-1 and TRBJ2-1, with 7 bases identical to TRBD2. This CDR3 contains 13 residues. Germline CDR1 is SGHRS and CDR2 is YFSETQ. J lost 8 bases, V lost 6 bases, and 8 bases had no gene match. DNA for the CDR3: TGCGCCAGCACCTTTGGAGGGAGGGATGAGCAGTTCTTC. Translated: CASTFGGRDEQFF. The full variable domain, in which reference TRBV5-1 and TRBJ2-1 provide the parts outside the CDR3, is KAGVTQTPRYLIKTRGQQVTLSCSPISGHRSVSWYQQTPGQGLQFLFEYFSETQRNKGNFPGRFSGRQFSNSRSEMNVSTLELGDSALYLCASTFGGRDEQFFGPGTRLTVL.

This clone appeared once. The chain carries TRBV3-1 (or the pseudogene TRBV3-2) and TRBJ2-1, with D hard to call. The ends were cut back, 0 bases at V and 8 bases at J, with 5 bases in the middle. Germline V gene sequence: CDR1 LGHDT, CDR2 YNNKEL (reference sequence). The CDR3 loop spans 12 amino acids. The CDR3 nucleotides read TGTGCCAGCAGCCAAGATCTAGATGAGCAGTTCTTC. Protein product: CASSQDLDEQFF.

This chain uses TRBV6-9 with TRBJ1-2; unclear D gene. V was shortened by 6 bases and J by 8 bases, with 7 bases between the two germline ends. The V gene's germline CDR1 is MNHGY and CDR2 SVAAGI. This CDR3 comprises 10 residues. CDR3 amino acids: CASRANGYTF. The CDR3 region has the DNA TGTGCCAGCAGAGCCAACGGCTACACCTTC.